A single T cell receptor (beta chain) is shown here with its context. The antigen remains undetermined. The PCR made use of 60 Vbeta and 13 Jbeta primers. Here immunoSEQ multiplex PCR was the method, and the copy in TCRdb shows in-frame clones only, minus some. Among more than 90,000 clones listed, approximately 70% were seen once. Trimming left V 2 bases short and J 1 base short, with 14 bases between. The CDR3 has 15 residues. The germline gives CDR1 SQVTM, CDR2 ANQGSEA. This specimen comes from a study of cytomegalovirus exposure and HLA in healthy donors. Points from the study as a whole: Among CMV-associated TCR beta chains, most appeared HLA-restricted in a later analysis.

This sequence originates from a woman aged 25 to 39 in good health and CMV-seronegative. The J gene is TRBJ1-1, the V gene TRBV29-1; D is possibly TRBD1 (5 bases). The sequencing input was PBMCs. CDR3 bases: TGCAGCGTTGAAACGGGACTTATCCGGAACACTGAAGCTTTCTTT. It yields the protein CSVETGLIRNTEAFF.